This T cell receptor beta chain comes out of a study of T cells in Graves' hyperthyroidism and ophthalmopathy. The length of the CDR3 is 13 residues. With V trimmed by 6 bases and J by 5 bases, 6 bases remained unmatched. Germline values: CDR1 DFQATT, CDR2 SNEGSKA (reference sequence). This clonotype was seen ten or more times. TCR beta CDR3 sequences were amplified from RNA transcripts. Researchers ran a first-round RT-PCR on the TCR CDR3 using the HTBI primer set. Using its own MiXCR run on the multiplex PCR reads, TCRdb lists one record per CDR3 protein. The table has around 580,000 distinct CDR3 sequences, just over 45% seen once; the top ten hold approximately 8.4%.

The chain carries TRBV20-1 and TRBJ2-3, with 9 bases aligning to TRBD2. The material sequenced was peripheral blood or thyroid tissue (not recorded which). The source is a woman aged 18 to 35 with Graves' hyperthyroidism. CDR3 DNA sequence: TGCAGTGCCTCAGCGGGAGGAGGAGATACGCAGTATTTT. Translated, it gives CSASAGGGDTQYF.